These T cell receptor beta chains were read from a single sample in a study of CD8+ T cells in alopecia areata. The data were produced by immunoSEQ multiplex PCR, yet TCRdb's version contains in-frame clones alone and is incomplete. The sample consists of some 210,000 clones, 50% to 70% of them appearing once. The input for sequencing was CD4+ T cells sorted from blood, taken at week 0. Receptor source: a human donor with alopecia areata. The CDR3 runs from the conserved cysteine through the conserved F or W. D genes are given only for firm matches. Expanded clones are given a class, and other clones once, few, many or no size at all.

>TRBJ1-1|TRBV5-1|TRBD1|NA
TGCGCCAGCGGTTCCGCAGGGGGGACTGAAGCTTTCTTT
CASGSAGGTEAFF
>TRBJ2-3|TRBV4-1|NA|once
TGCGCCAGCAGCCAACCCTTCGCGGGGATTAGCACAGATACGCAGTATTTT
CASSQPFAGISTDTQYF
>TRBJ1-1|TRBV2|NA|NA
TGTGCCAGCACTGAGGACCTCGGGGGGACTGAAGCTTTCTTT
CASTEDLGGTEAFF
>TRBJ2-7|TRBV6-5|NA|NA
TGTGCCAGCAGTCACCGTGGGGTCTACGAGCAGTACTTC
CASSHRGVYEQYF
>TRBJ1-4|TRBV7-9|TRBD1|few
TGTGCCAGCAGCCCCCCCGGACAGGCAACTAATGAAAAACTGTTTTTT
CASSPPGQATNEKLFF
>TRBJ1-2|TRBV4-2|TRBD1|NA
TGTGCCAGCAGCCAAAGGCCACGGACAGGGAAAGGCTACACCTTC
CASSQRPRTGKGYTF
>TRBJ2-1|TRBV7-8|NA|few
TGTGCCAGCAGCTTAATGGGCAATGAGCAGTTCTTC
CASSLMGNEQFF
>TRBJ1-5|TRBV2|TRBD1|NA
TGTGCCAGCACCTCGCCCCTAGACAGGGGGCGGGAGCCCCAGCATTTT
CASTSPLDRGREPQHF
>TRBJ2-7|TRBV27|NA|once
TGTGCCAGCAGTACAAGGACTGGGGAGCAGTACTTC
CASSTRTGEQYF
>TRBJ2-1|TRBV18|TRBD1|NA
TGTGCCAGCTCACACGACAGGGTTAATGAGCAGTTCTTC
CASSHDRVNEQFF
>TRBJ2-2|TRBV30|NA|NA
TGTGCCTGGCTTCCGATCTCCACCGGGGAGCTGTTTTTT
CAWLPISTGELFF
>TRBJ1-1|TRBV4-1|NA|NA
TGCGCCAGCCGGTACGGGGGGAACGGATACACTGAAGCTTTCTTT
CASRYGGNGYTEAFF
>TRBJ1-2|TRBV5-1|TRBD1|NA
TGCGCCAGCAGCTTGCTGACAGGGGAGAATGGCTACACCTTC
CASSLLTGENGYTF
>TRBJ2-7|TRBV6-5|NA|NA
TGTGCCAGCAGTTACTTTCAGAGGGGGGCGGGCGAGCAGTACTTC
CASSYFQRGAGEQYF
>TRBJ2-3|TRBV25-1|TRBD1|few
TGTGCCAGCAGTGAATATGGGACAGCCCATGGCACAGATACGCAGTATTTT
CASSEYGTAHGTDTQYF
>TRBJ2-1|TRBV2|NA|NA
TGTGCCAGCAGTGACGGGGGCCACGAGCAGTTCTTC
CASSDGGHEQFF
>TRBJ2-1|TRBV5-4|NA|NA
TGTGCCAGCAGCTACGACGTCCAAAGCTCCTACAATGAGCAGTTCTTC
CASSYDVQSSYNEQFF
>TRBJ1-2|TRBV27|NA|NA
TGTGCCAGCAGGCGGGACGGAGTGAACTATGGCTACACCTTC
CASRRDGVNYGYTF
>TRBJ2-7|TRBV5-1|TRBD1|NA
TGCGCCAGCAGCTTGCCGGGACAGGGATACGAGCAGTACTTC
CASSLPGQGYEQYF
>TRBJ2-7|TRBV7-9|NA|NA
TGTGCCAGCAGCTTAGCGCAGACCTACGAGCAGTACTTC
CASSLAQTYEQYF